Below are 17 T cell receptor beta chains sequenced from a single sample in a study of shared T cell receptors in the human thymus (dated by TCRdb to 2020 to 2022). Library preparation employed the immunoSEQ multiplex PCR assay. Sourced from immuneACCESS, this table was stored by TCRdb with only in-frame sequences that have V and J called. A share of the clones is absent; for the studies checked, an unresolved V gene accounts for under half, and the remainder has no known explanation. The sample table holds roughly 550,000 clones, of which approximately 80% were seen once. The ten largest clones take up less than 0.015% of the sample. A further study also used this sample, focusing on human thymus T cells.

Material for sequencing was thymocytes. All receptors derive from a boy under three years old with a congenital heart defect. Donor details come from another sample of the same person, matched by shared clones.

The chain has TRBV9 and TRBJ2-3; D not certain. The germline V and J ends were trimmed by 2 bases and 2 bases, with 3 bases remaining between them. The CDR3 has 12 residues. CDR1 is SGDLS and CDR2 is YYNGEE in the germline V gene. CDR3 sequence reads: CASSVITDTQYF. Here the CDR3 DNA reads TGTGCCAGCAGCGTTATCACAGATACGCAGTATTTT.

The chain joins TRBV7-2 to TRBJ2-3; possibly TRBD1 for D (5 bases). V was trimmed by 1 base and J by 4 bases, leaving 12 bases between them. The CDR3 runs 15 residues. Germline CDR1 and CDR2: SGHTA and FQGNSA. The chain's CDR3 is CASSLGWGSPDTQYF. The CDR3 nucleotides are TGTGCCAGCAGCTTAGGATGGGGCAGTCCAGATACGCAGTATTTT.

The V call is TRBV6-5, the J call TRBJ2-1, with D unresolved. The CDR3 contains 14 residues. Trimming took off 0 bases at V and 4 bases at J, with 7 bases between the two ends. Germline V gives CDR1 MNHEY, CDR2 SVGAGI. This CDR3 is CASSYSSQYNEQFF. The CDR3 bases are TGTGCCAGCAGTTACTCGTCTCAGTACAATGAGCAGTTCTTC.

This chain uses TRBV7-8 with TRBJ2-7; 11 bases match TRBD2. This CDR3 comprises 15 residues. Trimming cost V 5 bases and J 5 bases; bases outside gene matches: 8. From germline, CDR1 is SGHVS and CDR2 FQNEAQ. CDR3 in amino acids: CASSLSSGRTDEQYF. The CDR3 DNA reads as TGTGCCAGCAGCCTCTCTAGCGGGAGGACGGACGAGCAGTACTTC.

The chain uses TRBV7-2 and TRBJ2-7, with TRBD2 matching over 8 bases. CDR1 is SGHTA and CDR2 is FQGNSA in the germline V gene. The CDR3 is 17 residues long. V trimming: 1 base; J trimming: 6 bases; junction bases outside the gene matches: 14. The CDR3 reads CASSLEASSGYLIEQYF. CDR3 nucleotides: TGTGCCAGCAGCTTAGAAGCGTCTAGCGGGTACCTGATCGAGCAGTACTTC.

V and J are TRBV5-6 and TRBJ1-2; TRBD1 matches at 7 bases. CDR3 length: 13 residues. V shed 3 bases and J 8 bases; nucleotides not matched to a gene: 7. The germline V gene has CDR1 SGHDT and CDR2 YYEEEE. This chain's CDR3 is CASSSTGTVGYTF. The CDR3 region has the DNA TGTGCCAGCAGCTCTACCGGGACAGTCGGCTACACCTTC.

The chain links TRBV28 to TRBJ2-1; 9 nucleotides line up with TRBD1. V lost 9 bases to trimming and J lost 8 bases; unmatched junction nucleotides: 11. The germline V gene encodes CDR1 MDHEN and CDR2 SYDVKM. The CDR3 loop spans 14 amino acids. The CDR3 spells CARPNRDRVDEQFF. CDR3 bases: TGTGCCAGGCCAAACCGGGACAGGGTTGATGAGCAGTTCTTC.

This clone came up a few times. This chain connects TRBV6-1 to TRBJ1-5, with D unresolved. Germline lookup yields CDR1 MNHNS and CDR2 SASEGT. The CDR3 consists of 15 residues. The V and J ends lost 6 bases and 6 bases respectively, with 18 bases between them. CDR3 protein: CASRERRRGGQPQHF. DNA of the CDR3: TGTGCCAGCAGGGAGAGGAGGCGCGGAGGTCAGCCCCAGCATTTT.

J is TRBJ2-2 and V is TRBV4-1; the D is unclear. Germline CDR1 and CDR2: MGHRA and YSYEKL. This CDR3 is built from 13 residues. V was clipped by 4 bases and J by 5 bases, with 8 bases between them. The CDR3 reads CASSPPITGELFF. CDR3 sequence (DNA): TGCGCCAGCAGCCCCCCAATTACCGGGGAGCTGTTTTTT.

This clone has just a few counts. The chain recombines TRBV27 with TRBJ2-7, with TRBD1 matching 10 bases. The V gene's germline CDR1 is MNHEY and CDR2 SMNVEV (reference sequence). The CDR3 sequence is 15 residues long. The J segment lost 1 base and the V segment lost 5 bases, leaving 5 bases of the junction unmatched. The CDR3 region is CASSGRDRGSYEQYF. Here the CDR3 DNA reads TGTGCCAGCAGTGGTCGGGACAGGGGTTCCTACGAGCAGTACTTC.

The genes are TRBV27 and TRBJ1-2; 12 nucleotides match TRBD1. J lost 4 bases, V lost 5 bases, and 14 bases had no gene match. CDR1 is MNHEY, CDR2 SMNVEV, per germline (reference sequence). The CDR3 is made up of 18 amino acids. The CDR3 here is CASSNRDRGRGVSYGYTF. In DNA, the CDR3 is TGTGCCAGCAGTAACCGGGACAGGGGGCGCGGGGTCTCCTATGGCTACACCTTC.

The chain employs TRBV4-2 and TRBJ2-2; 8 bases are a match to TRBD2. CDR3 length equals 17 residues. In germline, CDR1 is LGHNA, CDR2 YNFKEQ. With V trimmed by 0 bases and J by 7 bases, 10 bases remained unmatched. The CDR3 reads CASSQDGGRTSGGELFF. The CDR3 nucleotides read TGTGCCAGCAGCCAAGATGGCGGGAGGACCTCGGGCGGGGAGCTGTTTTTT.

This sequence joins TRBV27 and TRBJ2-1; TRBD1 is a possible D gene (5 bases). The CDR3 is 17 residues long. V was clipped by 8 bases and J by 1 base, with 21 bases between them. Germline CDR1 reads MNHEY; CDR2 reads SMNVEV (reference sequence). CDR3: CASGSSHTGTSYNEQFF. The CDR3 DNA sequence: TGTGCCAGCGGGTCTTCTCATACAGGTACTTCCTACAATGAGCAGTTCTTC.

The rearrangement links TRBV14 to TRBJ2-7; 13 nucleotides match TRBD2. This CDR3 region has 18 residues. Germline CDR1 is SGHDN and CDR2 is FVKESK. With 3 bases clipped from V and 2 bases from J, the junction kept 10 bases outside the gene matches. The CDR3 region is CASSHLTSGRSPTYEQYF. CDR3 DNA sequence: TGTGCCAGCAGCCACCTGACTAGCGGGAGGAGTCCCACCTACGAGCAGTACTTC.

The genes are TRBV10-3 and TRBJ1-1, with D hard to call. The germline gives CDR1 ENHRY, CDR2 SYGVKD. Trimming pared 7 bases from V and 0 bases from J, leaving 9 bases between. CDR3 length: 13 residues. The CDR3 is CAITQAVNTEAFF. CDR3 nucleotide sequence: TGTGCCATCACCCAGGCCGTGAACACTGAAGCTTTCTTT.

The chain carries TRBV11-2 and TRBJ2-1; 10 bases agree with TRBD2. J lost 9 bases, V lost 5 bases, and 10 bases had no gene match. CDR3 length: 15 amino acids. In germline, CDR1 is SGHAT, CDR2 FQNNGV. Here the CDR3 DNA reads TGTGCCAGCAGCCCGGGACTAGCGAATTTCCGTGAGCAGTTCTTC. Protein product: CASSPGLANFREQFF.

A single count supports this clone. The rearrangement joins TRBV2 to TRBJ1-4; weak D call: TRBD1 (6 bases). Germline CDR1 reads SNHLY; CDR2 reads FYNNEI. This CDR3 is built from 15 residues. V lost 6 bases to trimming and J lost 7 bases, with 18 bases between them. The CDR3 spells CASSLGEGGGEKLFF. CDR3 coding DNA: TGTGCCAGCAGCCTTGGTGAAGGGGGGGGTGAAAAACTGTTTTTT.